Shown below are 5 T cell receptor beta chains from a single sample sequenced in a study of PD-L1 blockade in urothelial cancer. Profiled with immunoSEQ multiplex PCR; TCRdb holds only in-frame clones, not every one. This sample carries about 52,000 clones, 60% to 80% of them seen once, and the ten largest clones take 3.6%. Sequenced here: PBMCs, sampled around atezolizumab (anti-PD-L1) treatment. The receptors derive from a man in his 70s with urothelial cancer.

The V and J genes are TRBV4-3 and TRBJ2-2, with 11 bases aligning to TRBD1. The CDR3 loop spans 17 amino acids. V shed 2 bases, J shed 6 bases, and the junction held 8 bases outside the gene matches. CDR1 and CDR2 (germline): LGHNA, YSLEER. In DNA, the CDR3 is TGCGCCAGCAGCCAAAGGACGGGACAGGGGGTCGCCGGGGAGCTGTTTTTT. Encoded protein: CASSQRTGQGVAGELFF.

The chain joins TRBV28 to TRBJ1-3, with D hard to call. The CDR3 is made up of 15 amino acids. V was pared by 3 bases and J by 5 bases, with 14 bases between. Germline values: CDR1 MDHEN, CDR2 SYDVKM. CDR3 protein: CASSFREGRRNTIYF. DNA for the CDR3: TGTGCCAGCAGTTTTAGGGAGGGCAGAAGAAACACCATATATTTT.

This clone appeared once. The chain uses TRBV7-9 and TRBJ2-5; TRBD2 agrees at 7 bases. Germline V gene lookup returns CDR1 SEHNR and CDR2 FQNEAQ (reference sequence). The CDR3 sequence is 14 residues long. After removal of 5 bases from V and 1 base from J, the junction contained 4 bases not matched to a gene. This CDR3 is CASSRTSAQETQYF. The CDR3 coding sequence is TGTGCCAGCAGCCGAACTAGCGCCCAAGAGACCCAGTACTTC.

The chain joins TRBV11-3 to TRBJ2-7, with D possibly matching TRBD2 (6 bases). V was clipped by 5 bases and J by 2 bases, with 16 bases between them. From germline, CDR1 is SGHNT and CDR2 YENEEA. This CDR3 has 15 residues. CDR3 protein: CASSPQWEVAYEQYF. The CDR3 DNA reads TGTGCCAGCAGCCCCCAATGGGAGGTAGCCTACGAGCAGTACTTC.

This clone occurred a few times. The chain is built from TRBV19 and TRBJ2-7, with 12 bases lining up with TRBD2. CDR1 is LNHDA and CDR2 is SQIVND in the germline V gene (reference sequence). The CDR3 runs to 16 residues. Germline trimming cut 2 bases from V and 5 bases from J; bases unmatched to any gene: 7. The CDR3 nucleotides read TGTGCCAGTAGTATATCTAGCGGGAGGGCCCGAGACGAGCAGTACTTC. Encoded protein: CASSISSGRARDEQYF.